This T cell receptor beta chain was retrieved from a study of T-cell memory formation after mild COVID-19. Overall study: TCR clusters were mostly donor specific.

CDR1 DFQATT and CDR2 SNEGSKA come from the germline V gene (reference sequence). V lost 6 bases and J 6 bases, leaving 17 bases between the germline ends. CDR3 length: 14 residues. With regard to this clonotype: Its antigen is still unknown.

General study findings and limits: Clonal second-wave expansions that peaked on day 37 had unconfirmed SARS-CoV-2 specificity.

Via MiXCR, TCRdb re-called the 5' RACE reads, giving one row per CDR3 protein. The sample lists 300,000 to 350,000 distinct CDR3 sequences; roughly 13% were seen once. The clonotype comes from a young man who had mild COVID-19 (a few samples of this study predate the infection). Cell type and time point are not known. Sequencing was done on a sample of PBMCs or a T cell subset sorted from them (not recorded which). This chain uses TRBV20-1 with TRBJ2-2, with unresolved D. The CDR3 loop reads CSAKKGRAPGELFF. DNA of the CDR3: TGCAGTGCCAAAAAAGGAAGGGCCCCCGGGGAGCTGTTTTTT.